The 27 T cell receptor beta chains reported below all come from one sample, sequenced in a study of blood T cell repertoires in COVID-19. This table comes from immunoSEQ multiplex PCR, and its TCRdb copy is limited to in-frame clones, with some not included. The table includes 150,000 to 200,000 clones, around 90% detected once. Sequencing was done on a sample of peripheral blood. The receptors were sampled from a human donor in a cohort sampled during active COVID-19.

The chain combines TRBV7-9 with TRBJ1-3; 11 nucleotides line up with TRBD1. V was clipped by 6 bases and J by 1 base; unmatched bases: 5. The CDR3 consists of 16 residues. Germline CDR1 and CDR2: SEHNR and FQNEAQ (reference sequence). This CDR3 reads CASSRTGGVSGNTIYF. CDR3 DNA sequence: TGTGCCAGCAGTCGGACAGGGGGCGTTTCTGGAAACACCATATATTTT.

This sequence joins TRBV6-5 and TRBJ2-7; D may be TRBD2 (5 bases). CDR3 length: 14 amino acids. Between the trimmed V and J ends, which lost 7 bases and 0 bases, there was a span of 13 bases. CDR1 and CDR2 (germline): MNHEY, SVGAGI. In nucleotides, the CDR3 is TGTGCCAGCATGCACGGAGGCGCCTCCTACGAGCAGTACTTC. Translating gives CASMHGGASYEQYF.

This clone has more than one count but fewer than ten. CDR3 DNA sequence: TGCGCCAGCAGCTACGTACAGGGGAAAGGCGGTGAAGCTTTCTTT. Amino acids: CASSYVQGKGGEAFF. V usage is TRBV5-1 and J usage is TRBJ1-1, with TRBD1 matching over 7 bases. Unmatched junction bases numbered 12, after V lost 3 bases and J lost 7 bases. Looked up from germline, CDR1 is SGHRS and CDR2 is YFSETQ. CDR3 size: 15 residues.

The sample holds one count of this clone. V usage is TRBV7-8 and J usage is TRBJ2-5; 9 bases match TRBD1. The germline gives CDR1 SGHVS, CDR2 FQNEAQ. Unmatched junction bases numbered 3, after V lost 5 bases and J lost 2 bases. CDR3 length: 14 residues. This chain's CDR3 is CASSATGGQETQYF. The CDR3 bases are TGTGCCAGCAGCGCGACAGGGGGGCAAGAGACCCAGTACTTC. Looking up the rest from reference TRBV7-8 and TRBJ2-5 gives the full variable domain: GAGVSQSPRYKVAKRGQDVALRCDPISGHVSLFWYQQALGQGPEFLTYFQNEAQLDKSGLPSDRFFAERPEGSVSTLKIQRTQQEDSAVYLCASSATGGQETQYFGPGTRLLVL.

The chain links TRBV6-2 or TRBV6-3 to TRBJ2-1, with a possible D match to TRBD2 (6 bases). The CDR3 totals 21 residues. Germline values: CDR1 MNHEY, CDR2 SVGEGT. Trimming stripped 0 bases from V and 0 bases from J, with 24 bases between. The CDR3 DNA sequence: TGTGCCAGCAGTTACTCGTACTCAGGCGCCCTAGCGCCCAGCTCCTACAATGAGCAGTTCTTC. It is translated as CASSYSYSGALAPSSYNEQFF.

The CDR3 nucleotides read TGTGCCAGTAGCCCTTGGGTCACTAGCGGGGTTCACACCGGGGAGCTGTTTTTT. It encodes CASSPWVTSGVHTGELFF. The chain combines TRBV19 with TRBJ2-2, with 10 bases matching TRBD2. The CDR3 loop spans 18 amino acids. Germline assignment: CDR1 LNHDA and CDR2 SQIVND (reference sequence). After removal of 6 bases from V and 3 bases from J, the junction contained 13 bases not matched to a gene.

The rearrangement joins TRBV11-2 to TRBJ1-5; D possibly corresponds to TRBD1 (6 bases). The CDR3 contains 15 residues. Between the trimmed V and J ends, which lost 6 bases and 5 bases, there was a span of 17 bases. Germline V gene lookup returns CDR1 SGHAT and CDR2 FQNNGV. CDR3 DNA: TGTGCCAGCAGGGTGGGGACATCGTCCCATCAGCCCCAGCATTTT. Protein product: CASRVGTSSHQPQHF.

The rearrangement uses TRBV5-1 and TRBJ2-7, with 8 bases identical to TRBD2. The CDR3 has 15 residues. After removal of 2 bases from V and 2 bases from J, the junction contained 6 bases not matched to a gene. Germline V gene data show CDR1 as SGHRS and CDR2 as YFSETQ. In DNA, the CDR3 is TGCGCCAGCAGCTTACTTCCGGGAGGGGCCTACGAGCAGTACTTC. Translation: CASSLLPGGAYEQYF.

CDR3 loop: CASSEGTRINNQPQHF. Here the CDR3 DNA reads TGTGCCAGCAGTGAAGGTACCAGGATCAACAATCAGCCCCAGCATTTT. J is TRBJ1-5 and V is TRBV6-1, with D unclear. This CDR3 has 16 amino acids. With 1 base removed from V and 3 bases from J, the gap between germline ends came to 13 bases. CDR1 is MNHNS and CDR2 is SASEGT in the germline V gene.

The chain recombines TRBV3-1 (or the pseudogene TRBV3-2) with TRBJ2-2; 8 bases align to TRBD1. With V trimmed by 3 bases and J by 1 base, 4 bases remained unmatched. Germline assignment: CDR1 LGHDT and CDR2 YNNKEL (reference sequence). The CDR3 runs 16 residues. CDR3 DNA: TGTGCCAGCAGCCAGACACAGGGGGAGAACACCGGGGAGCTGTTTTTT. It yields the protein CASSQTQGENTGELFF.

This clone appeared a single time. The CDR3: CASSQGNSLSTDTQYF. In nucleotides, the CDR3 is TGTGCCAGCAGCCAAGGCAATAGCCTCAGCACAGATACGCAGTATTTT. V usage is TRBV4-2 and J usage is TRBJ2-3; no clear D gene. The V gene's germline CDR1 is LGHNA and CDR2 YNFKEQ. The CDR3 is made up of 16 amino acids. Trimming took 1 base from V and 0 from J, leaving 11 bases between them.

The chain carries TRBV3-1 (or the pseudogene TRBV3-2) and TRBJ1-2, with D possibly TRBD1 on 5 matching bases. The CDR3 extends over 16 amino acids. Between the trimmed V and J ends, which lost 4 bases and 3 bases, there was a span of 18 bases. Per germline, CDR1 LGHDT and CDR2 YNNKEL (reference sequence). CDR3 in amino acids: CASSPHSGIEYYGYTF. DNA of the CDR3: TGTGCCAGCAGCCCCCATTCAGGGATTGAGTACTATGGCTACACCTTC.

The rearrangement links TRBV7-2 to TRBJ1-5; unclear D gene. This CDR3 is built from 17 residues. Germline V gene data show CDR1 as SGHTA and CDR2 as FQGNSA. The V end lost 4 bases, the J end lost 2 bases, and 18 bases lay between the germline ends. CDR3 residues: CASSSPIFEGGNQPQHF. The CDR3 nucleotides are TGTGCCAGCAGCTCTCCGATCTTTGAGGGCGGCAATCAGCCCCAGCATTTT.

This clone was seen more than once but under ten times. The chain couples TRBV21-1 to TRBJ1-5; whether TRBD1, the table's D call, matches the DNA was not checked. TRBV21-1 is listed as a pseudogene. The CDR3 has 15 amino acids. CDR3 sequence (DNA): TGTGCCAGCAGCAAAGTTACCAGGGGCAATCAGCCCCAGCATTTT. Translated, it gives CASSKVTRGNQPQHF.

The rearrangement joins TRBV6-6 to TRBJ2-4, with TRBD2 as a possible D gene (5 bases). The ends were cut back, 5 bases at V and 5 bases at J, with 16 bases in the middle. The CDR3 length is 15 residues. The germline gives CDR1 MNHNY, CDR2 SVGAGI (reference sequence). The CDR3, as DNA: TGTGCCAGCAGTGACCAGAGGACTGGTGAAAACATTCAGTACTTC. It is translated as CASSDQRTGENIQYF.

The rearrangement uses TRBV5-1 and TRBJ2-2; 14 bases match TRBD2. Germline-derived CDR1 and CDR2 are SGHRS and YFSETQ. J was trimmed by 4 bases and V by 2 bases; bases with no gene match: 10. This CDR3 contains 19 residues. The CDR3 sequence is CASSFTGTSGGRGTGELFF. The CDR3, as DNA: TGCGCCAGCAGCTTCACCGGGACTAGCGGGGGCCGGGGCACCGGGGAGCTGTTTTTT. The full variable domain, with the rest looked up from reference TRBV5-1 and TRBJ2-2, is KAGVTQTPRYLIKTRGQQVTLSCSPISGHRSVSWYQQTPGQGLQFLFEYFSETQRNKGNFPGRFSGRQFSNSRSEMNVSTLELGDSALYLCASSFTGTSGGRGTGELFFGEGSRLTVL.

This clone was counted between two and nine times. The rearrangement links TRBV9 to TRBJ2-7, with 8 nucleotides matching TRBD2. Germline lookup yields CDR1 SGDLS and CDR2 YYNGEE. Trimming cost V 5 bases and J 1 base; bases outside gene matches: 8. This CDR3 is 15 amino acids long. CDR3 sequence: CASSPWGLGSYEQYF. The CDR3 DNA sequence: TGTGCCAGCAGTCCCTGGGGACTAGGATCCTACGAGCAGTACTTC.

This clone has a handful of counts. The genes are TRBV7-9 and TRBJ1-4; the D is unclear. The germline CDR1 and CDR2 sequences are SEHNR and FQNEAQ (reference sequence). The CDR3 sequence is 14 residues long. The ends were cut back, 2 bases at V and 7 bases at J, with 11 bases in the middle. The CDR3, as DNA: TGTGCCAGCAGCTTACGGGTTGGAGGTGAAAAACTGTTTTTT. Its translation: CASSLRVGGEKLFF.

V gene TRBV5-1 combines with J gene TRBJ2-7, with 7 bases matching TRBD2. Germline V gene sequence: CDR1 SGHRS, CDR2 YFSETQ. The junction had 6 bases not matched to a gene; V was cut back by 4 bases and J by 2 bases. CDR3 length equals 14 residues. CDR3 in DNA: TGCGCCAGCAGCCCTAGCGGAGAGGCCTACGAGCAGTACTTC. Translation gives CASSPSGEAYEQYF. Complete variable domain (other parts from reference TRBV5-1 and TRBJ2-7): KAGVTQTPRYLIKTRGQQVTLSCSPISGHRSVSWYQQTPGQGLQFLFEYFSETQRNKGNFPGRFSGRQFSNSRSEMNVSTLELGDSALYLCASSPSGEAYEQYFGPGTRLTVT.

This sequence joins TRBV5-6 and TRBJ1-1; TRBD1 matches at 7 bases. Germline lookup yields CDR1 SGHDT and CDR2 YYEEEE. The trim removed 4 bases at V and 1 base at J, leaving 13 bases unmatched. The CDR3 covers 17 residues. CDR3 DNA: TGTGCCAGCAGCGGGGCCGGTTCGGGACAGAAGAACACTGAAGCTTTCTTT. Its translation: CASSGAGSGQKNTEAFF.

V and J are TRBV29-1 and TRBJ1-2; D is perhaps TRBD1 (5 bases). There are 15 residues in the CDR3. Trimming took 3 bases from V and 2 from J, leaving 16 bases between them. The germline V gene encodes CDR1 SQVTM and CDR2 ANQGSEA. The CDR3 loop reads CSVERQGGSNYGYTF. As DNA, the CDR3 is TGCAGCGTTGAGCGTCAGGGAGGGTCCAACTATGGCTACACCTTC.

The rearrangement joins TRBV5-1 to TRBJ2-5; TRBD2 matches 11 bases. V gave up 3 bases and J gave up 3 bases; unmatched junction bases: 4. Germline-derived CDR1 and CDR2 are SGHRS and YFSETQ. The CDR3 length is 15 residues. The CDR3 protein is CASSYLSGREETQYF. The DNA of the CDR3 is TGCGCCAGCAGCTACCTTAGCGGGAGGGAAGAGACCCAGTACTTC.

This chain links TRBV9 with TRBJ1-5; D not resolved. This CDR3 region has 13 residues. Trimming stripped 0 bases from V and 8 bases from J, with 9 bases between. Germline V gene sequence: CDR1 SGDLS, CDR2 YYNGEE. In nucleotides, the CDR3 is TGTGCCAGCAGCGTAGCTCCCCTTGAGCCCCAGCATTTT. Translation gives CASSVAPLEPQHF.

The V call is TRBV5-1, the J call TRBJ2-1, with 10 bases identical to TRBD1. There are 15 residues in the CDR3. CDR1 and CDR2 (germline): SGHRS, YFSETQ. V lost 3 bases to trimming and J lost 4 bases; unmatched junction nucleotides: 4. CDR3 sequence (DNA): TGCGCCAGCAGCTCCGGGACAGGGGCATACAATGAGCAGTTCTTC. Protein product: CASSSGTGAYNEQFF.

The chain employs TRBV27 and TRBJ2-2; D possibly corresponds to TRBD2 (5 bases). Between the trimmed V and J ends, which lost 1 base and 0 bases, there was a span of 12 bases. The CDR3 has 17 residues. Per germline, CDR1 MNHEY and CDR2 SMNVEV (reference sequence). The CDR3 here is CASSLWRRGSNTGELFF. CDR3 DNA sequence: TGTGCCAGCAGTTTATGGCGCAGAGGGTCGAACACCGGGGAGCTGTTTTTT.

The J gene is TRBJ1-5, the V gene TRBV2, with unresolved D. Trimming removed 4 bases at V and 1 base at J, with 5 bases between. The CDR3 is 13 amino acids. Germline CDR1 is SNHLY and CDR2 is FYNNEI. The CDR3 bases are TGTGCCAGCAGTGCCGAGAGCAATCAGCCCCAGCATTTT. Translated, it gives CASSAESNQPQHF.

V gene TRBV19 combines with J gene TRBJ2-1; 9 nucleotides line up with TRBD2. V dropped 8 bases and J dropped 9; count of bases not matched to a gene: 20. The CDR3 covers 17 residues. Per germline, CDR1 LNHDA and CDR2 SQIVND (reference sequence). The CDR3 region has the DNA TGTGCCAGTTCCCTATTAACCCTTAGCGGGGGACCCTCTGAGCAGTTCTTC. Translating it yields CASSLLTLSGGPSEQFF.